What follows are 26 T cell receptor beta chains derived from one specimen sequenced in a study of cytomegalovirus exposure and HLA in healthy donors. Amplification used 60 Vbeta primers and 13 Jbeta primers. Sequencing was performed with immunoSEQ multiplex PCR; in TCRdb, only in-frame clones are kept and a portion is missing. This sample carries about 120,000 clones, more than 65% of them seen once, and the ten largest clones take more than 1.4%. The specimen was PBMCs. Receptors were obtained from a woman under 30 in good health and CMV-seronegative.

V usage is TRBV6-5 and J usage is TRBJ2-3; D remains ambiguous. V was shortened by 0 bases and J by 0 bases, with 7 bases between the two germline ends. Germline V gene data show CDR1 as MNHEY and CDR2 as SVGAGI. The CDR3 consists of 15 residues. CDR3 loop: CASSYSRRSTDTQYF. As DNA, the CDR3 is TGTGCCAGCAGTTACTCGCGGCGCAGCACAGATACGCAGTATTTT.

This clone has just one count. This sequence joins TRBV5-8 and TRBJ2-1; the match to TRBD1 covers 8 bases. Looked up from germline, CDR1 is SGHTS and CDR2 is YDEGEE. This CDR3 has 15 amino acids. J was trimmed by 9 bases and V by 4 bases; bases with no gene match: 12. As DNA, the CDR3 is TGTGCCAGCAGCCGGAGACAGGGGATTGCCGCTGAGCAGTTCTTC. Translated, it gives CASSRRQGIAAEQFF.

V usage is TRBV2 and J usage is TRBJ1-1, with TRBD1 as a possible D gene (6 bases). The CDR3 runs to 11 residues. Germline CDR1 SNHLY, CDR2 FYNNEI. Trimming pared 5 bases from V and 10 bases from J, leaving 11 bases between. CDR3: CASSRGYGAFF. The CDR3 region has the DNA TGTGCCAGCAGTAGGGGGTACGGAGCTTTCTTT.

This clone was counted only a few times. V is TRBV30 and J is TRBJ1-3; D possibly corresponds to TRBD1 (5 bases). The V and J ends lost 6 bases and 2 bases respectively, with 11 bases between them. CDR3 length: 13 amino acids. In germline, CDR1 is GTSNPN, CDR2 SVGIG (reference sequence). CDR3 amino acids: CACMGRAGNTIYF. The CDR3 DNA reads as TGTGCCTGTATGGGCAGGGCTGGAAACACCATATATTTT. Looking up the rest from reference TRBV30 and TRBJ1-3 gives the full variable domain: SQTIHQWPATLVQPVGSPLSLECTVEGTSNPNLYWYRQAAGRGLQLLFYSVGIGQISSEVPQNLSASRPQDRQFILSSKKLLLSDSGFYLCACMGRAGNTIYFGEGSWLTVV.

The rearrangement joins TRBV9 to TRBJ2-3; no firm D call. Germline lookup yields CDR1 SGDLS and CDR2 YYNGEE. V was clipped by 3 bases and J by 4 bases, with 9 bases between them. The CDR3 consists of 13 residues. The CDR3 loop is CASSAGPSDTQYF. As DNA, the CDR3 is TGTGCCAGCAGCGCAGGCCCCTCAGATACGCAGTATTTT.

The chain combines TRBV5-5 with TRBJ1-2; D is unclear. The CDR3 is 12 residues long. CDR1 and CDR2 (germline): SGHKS, YYEKEE (reference sequence). Between the trimmed V and J ends, which lost 1 base and 9 bases, there was a span of 10 bases. CDR3 amino acids: CASSLIVDRYTF. The CDR3 nucleotides read TGTGCCAGCAGCTTGATAGTAGATCGCTACACCTTC.

The V call is TRBV6-5, the J call TRBJ1-2; tentatively, D is TRBD1 (5 bases). This CDR3 region has 14 residues. V was pared by 4 bases and J by 1 base, with 10 bases between. CDR1 is MNHEY and CDR2 is SVGAGI in the germline V gene. CDR3 sequence: CASSSREVNYGYTF. CDR3 nucleotides: TGTGCCAGCAGTTCCAGGGAGGTTAACTATGGCTACACCTTC.

The genes are TRBV7-9 and TRBJ2-3; 11 nucleotides agree with TRBD2. After removal of 3 bases from V and 3 bases from J, the junction contained 2 bases not matched to a gene. In germline, CDR1 is SEHNR, CDR2 FQNEAQ (reference sequence). This CDR3 has 15 residues. DNA for the CDR3: TGTGCCAGCAGCTTGACTAGCGGGACGACAGATACGCAGTATTTT. It translates to CASSLTSGTTDTQYF.

Only one count was recorded for this clone. J is TRBJ1-1 and V is TRBV4-2, with TRBD1 identical over 8 bases. The CDR3 is 19 residues long. The junction had 13 bases not matched to a gene; V was cut back by 0 bases and J by 1 base. CDR1 and CDR2 (germline): LGHNA, YNFKEQ. This chain's CDR3 is CASSQDPGQGFPRNTEAFF. CDR3 coding DNA: TGTGCCAGCAGCCAAGATCCCGGACAGGGTTTCCCCAGGAACACTGAAGCTTTCTTT.

This chain uses TRBV11-3 with TRBJ2-1; D gene ambiguous. Trimming left V 2 bases short and J 3 bases short, with 11 bases between. This CDR3 is built from 15 residues. Germline V gene sequence: CDR1 SGHNT, CDR2 YENEEA. The CDR3 loop reads CASSLSAANYNEQFF. DNA for the CDR3: TGTGCCAGCAGCTTATCGGCGGCCAACTACAATGAGCAGTTCTTC.

The chain links TRBV4-2 to TRBJ1-1; possible D gene TRBD1, 6 bases. The ends were cut back, 4 bases at V and 1 base at J, with 13 bases in the middle. Germline V gene sequence: CDR1 LGHNA, CDR2 YNFKEQ. This CDR3 contains 15 residues. This CDR3 is CASSLDGGANTEAFF. DNA of the CDR3: TGTGCCAGCAGCCTAGACGGGGGGGCGAACACTGAAGCTTTCTTT.

V gene TRBV13 combines with J gene TRBJ1-2; D gene unclear. Trimming left V 2 bases short and J 7 bases short, with 8 bases between. CDR1 and CDR2 from the germline V gene are PRHDT and FYEKMQ (reference sequence). The CDR3 is 12 amino acids. In nucleotides, the CDR3 is TGTGCCAGCAGCTTACTAGTTGTTGGCTACACCTTC. Encoded protein: CASSLLVVGYTF.

The table lists this clone with a count of one. The chain links TRBV6-4 to TRBJ1-2, with TRBD1 identical over 8 bases. The trim removed 5 bases at V and 6 bases at J, leaving 5 bases unmatched. The CDR3 extends over 13 amino acids. Germline CDR1 MRHNA, CDR2 SNTAGT. CDR3 sequence reads: CASSLDRGDGYTF. As DNA, the CDR3 is TGTGCCAGCAGTCTCGACAGGGGTGATGGCTACACCTTC.

The chain carries TRBV5-5 and TRBJ2-1; no clear D. V lost 0 bases and J lost 4, with 11 bases in between. CDR3 size: 15 residues. In germline, CDR1 is SGHKS, CDR2 YYEKEE (reference sequence). CDR3 coding DNA: TGTGCCAGCAGCTTGGGCGCGGCGGCGTACAATGAGCAGTTCTTC. It translates to CASSLGAAAYNEQFF.

The chain joins TRBV4-3 to TRBJ2-5; 8 nucleotides align to TRBD2. Germline CDR1 LGHNA, CDR2 YSLEER. This CDR3 has 15 residues. Germline trimming cut 4 bases from V and 5 bases from J; bases unmatched to any gene: 9. The CDR3 DNA reads TGCGCCAGCAGCCGGCGGGGCCAGCGGGGGGAGACCCAGTACTTC. Its protein product is CASSRRGQRGETQYF.

The chain is built from TRBV7-3 and TRBJ2-1; 8 bases match TRBD2. J lost 0 bases, V lost 4 bases, and 5 bases had no gene match. CDR1 is SGHTA and CDR2 is FQGTGA in the germline V gene. The CDR3 spans 16 residues. The CDR3: CASSSLSGVSYNEQFF. CDR3 nucleotides: TGTGCCAGCAGCTCCCTTAGCGGGGTCTCCTACAATGAGCAGTTCTTC.

This chain joins TRBV7-9 and TRBJ1-1, with 7 bases identical to TRBD1. Germline CDR1 SEHNR, CDR2 FQNEAQ (reference sequence). Unmatched junction bases numbered 4, after V lost 5 bases and J lost 1 base. The CDR3 contains 14 residues. The CDR3 region is CASSPQGGNTEAFF. In DNA, the CDR3 is TGTGCCAGCAGCCCTCAGGGGGGGAACACTGAAGCTTTCTTT.

The J gene is TRBJ2-4, the V gene TRBV7-2; D is unclear. The germline V gene has CDR1 SGHTA and CDR2 FQGNSA. The CDR3 has 15 residues. V lost 1 base to trimming and J lost 5 bases, with 12 bases between them. The CDR3 here is CASSLGRSRENIQYF. CDR3 nucleotides: TGTGCCAGCAGCTTAGGGCGGAGTCGAGAAAACATTCAGTACTTC. Full variable domain (missing parts from reference TRBV7-2 and TRBJ2-4): GAGVSQSPSNKVTEKGKDVELRCDPISGHTALYWYRQSLGQGLEFLIYFQGNSAPDKSGLPSDRFSAERTGGSVSTLTIQRTQQEDSAVYLCASSLGRSRENIQYFGAGTRLSVL.

The chain employs TRBV29-1 and TRBJ2-1, with 11 bases lining up with TRBD2. CDR1 SQVTM and CDR2 ANQGSEA come from the germline V gene. This CDR3 contains 12 residues. CDR3 DNA: TGCATGGGACTAGCGGCCTACAATGAGCAGTTCTTC. It is translated as CMGLAAYNEQFF.

The chain combines TRBV2 with TRBJ2-1; TRBD1 matches at 7 bases. After removal of 6 bases from V and 8 bases from J, the junction contained 7 bases not matched to a gene. Germline CDR1 is SNHLY and CDR2 is FYNNEI. This CDR3 is built from 13 residues. CDR3 nucleotides: TGTGCCAGCAGCCTTCGACAGGGCGATGAGCAGTTCTTC. Its translation: CASSLRQGDEQFF.

This clone was seen only once. The chain couples TRBV29-1 to TRBJ1-1; unclear D gene. The CDR3 spans 13 residues. The V end was cut by 6 bases, the J end by 0 bases, with 11 bases between. Germline values: CDR1 SQVTM, CDR2 ANQGSEA. CDR3 loop: CSVRLSLNTEAFF. In nucleotides, the CDR3 is TGCAGCGTGAGACTATCGCTGAACACTGAAGCTTTCTTT.

This sequence joins TRBV5-1 and TRBJ1-4; TRBD1 aligns across 7 bases. The germline V gene encodes CDR1 SGHRS and CDR2 YFSETQ. The CDR3 spans 15 residues. V trimming: 1 base; J trimming: 4 bases; junction bases outside the gene matches: 4. In DNA, the CDR3 is TGCGCCAGCAGCTTGTGGTCAGGGGGTAATGAAAAACTGTTTTTT. It codes for CASSLWSGGNEKLFF.

V gene TRBV5-5 combines with J gene TRBJ2-1; D call uncertain. The V and J ends lost 1 base and 9 bases respectively, with 8 bases between them. The CDR3 covers 12 residues. Germline lookup yields CDR1 SGHKS and CDR2 YYEKEE (reference sequence). The CDR3 DNA sequence: TGTGCCAGCAGCTTGAACACCCGTGAGCAGTTCTTC. It translates to CASSLNTREQFF.

This chain connects TRBV4-1 to TRBJ1-3; D is uncertain. This CDR3 is 14 amino acids long. CDR1 and CDR2 from the germline V gene are MGHRA and YSYEKL. Trimming left V 1 base short and J 6 bases short, with 10 bases between. DNA for the CDR3: TGCGCCAGCAGCCAAGGGTACGGAGAAAACACCATATATTTT. Residues: CASSQGYGENTIYF.

The chain couples TRBV7-9 to TRBJ2-3, with no clear D. V lost 4 bases and J lost 6, with 5 bases in between. Germline lookup yields CDR1 SEHNR and CDR2 FQNEAQ (reference sequence). CDR3 length equals 11 residues. The CDR3 DNA reads as TGTGCCAGCAGCTCTGAGGATACGCAGTATTTT. Protein product: CASSSEDTQYF.

This sequence joins TRBV4-3 and TRBJ1-1, with D hard to call. V lost 0 bases and J lost 5, with 10 bases in between. This CDR3 is 14 amino acids long. Germline CDR1 LGHNA, CDR2 YSLEER. CDR3 region: CASSQDAGRTEAFF. DNA for the CDR3: TGCGCCAGCAGCCAAGATGCGGGGAGGACTGAAGCTTTCTTT.